The 8 T cell receptor beta chains in this list originate from one sample, sequenced in a study of CD8+ T cells in alopecia areata. The authors extracted RNA and reverse transcribed it into cDNA as the sequencing template. Assay: immunoSEQ multiplex PCR; the TCRdb copy retains only in-frame clones and omits some. The sample lists about 110,000 clones; around three fifths were seen once. Stated treatment: oral pan-JAK inhibitor, 5-10 mg twice daily. The source was CD8+ T cells sorted from blood, collected at week 24, from a patient treated with tofacitinib. All receptors derive from a human donor with alopecia areata.

J is TRBJ2-7 and V is TRBV5-6; 7 bases map to TRBD1. The CDR3 runs 14 residues. The V and J ends lost 3 bases and 3 bases, in that order; junction bases with no gene match: 6. Germline CDR1 reads SGHDT; CDR2 reads YYEEEE. The CDR3 DNA is TGTGCCAGCAGCTACTCCGGGACAGACTACGAGCAGTACTTC. This translates into CASSYSGTDYEQYF.

This chain links TRBV29-1 with TRBJ1-2; possible D gene TRBD1, 6 bases. Germline V gives CDR1 SQVTM, CDR2 ANQGSEA. V was trimmed by 1 base and J by 0 bases, leaving 12 bases between them. The CDR3 is 15 residues long. The CDR3 sequence is CSVEGGQGPNYGYTF. The CDR3 DNA reads as TGCAGCGTTGAAGGGGGGCAGGGCCCTAACTATGGCTACACCTTC.

As for this clone: Other DNA sequences within the sample encode an identical CDR3. This chain joins TRBV30 and TRBJ1-1; D perhaps matches TRBD1 (5 bases). CDR3 length: 12 amino acids. V lost 0 bases and J lost 7, with 9 bases in between. Germline CDR1 GTSNPN, CDR2 SVGIG (reference sequence). The CDR3 DNA follows: TGTGCCTGGAGTGTTGGGGGGGGTGAAGCTTTCTTT. Translated: CAWSVGGGEAFF. The whole variable domain, filled in from reference TRBV30 and TRBJ1-1, reads SQTIHQWPATLVQPVGSPLSLECTVEGTSNPNLYWYRQAAGRGLQLLFYSVGIGQISSEVPQNLSASRPQDRQFILSSKKLLLSDSGFYLCAWSVGGGEAFFGQGTRLTVV.

Turning to this clone: The junction departs from germline at one end; a sequencing error may be responsible. J is TRBJ2-4 and V is TRBV23-1, with D perhaps matching TRBD1 or TRBD2 (5 bases each). TRBV23-1 is treated as an ORF (open reading frame) with a function not yet certain. The CDR3 is made up of 11 amino acids. This CDR3 is CARPLTGTAAF. The CDR3 region has the DNA TGCGCCAGGCCCCTTACCGGGACGGCGGCCTTC.

This clone was observed a handful of times. This chain joins TRBV7-9 and TRBJ2-7, with 11 bases aligning to TRBD2. The CDR3 covers 17 residues. CDR1 is SEHNR, CDR2 FQNEAQ, per germline (reference sequence). Germline trimming cut 2 bases from V and 6 bases from J; bases unmatched to any gene: 12. CDR3 loop: CASSLRMGLAVGGEQYF. The CDR3 nucleotides are TGTGCCAGCAGCTTAAGGATGGGACTAGCGGTGGGGGGCGAGCAGTACTTC.

The V gene is TRBV5-4, the J gene TRBJ1-2; TRBD1 matches 9 bases. Looked up from germline, CDR1 is SGHNT and CDR2 is YYREEE (reference sequence). J lost 6 bases, V lost 4 bases, and 4 bases had no gene match. CDR3 length equals 13 residues. CDR3 in amino acids: CASSPDRGDGYTF. The CDR3 nucleotides are TGTGCCAGCAGCCCGGACAGGGGTGATGGCTACACCTTC.

The rearrangement links TRBV11-2 to TRBJ2-7; D gene unclear. The CDR3 is 15 residues long. The germline CDR1 and CDR2 sequences are SGHAT and FQNNGV. Trimming shortened V by 5 bases and J by 2 bases, and 16 bases separated the two germline ends. CDR3 coding DNA: TGTGCCAGCAGCCCTGAAACCGGACGTGCCTACGAGCAGTACTTC. Encoded protein: CASSPETGRAYEQYF.

The rearrangement joins TRBV7-6 to TRBJ2-1; D may be TRBD2 (5 bases). This CDR3 comprises 14 residues. Germline-derived CDR1 and CDR2 are SGHVS and FNYEAQ. V lost 5 bases and J lost 12, with 20 bases in between. CDR3 protein: CASSLGEGTTWQFF. The DNA of the CDR3 is TGTGCCAGCAGCCTGGGAGAGGGTACGACATGGCAGTTCTTC. Based on the CDR3 plus reference TRBV7-6 and TRBJ2-1, the full variable domain is GAGVSQSPRYKVTKRGQDVALRCDPISGHVSLYWYRQALGQGPEFLTYFNYEAQQDKSGLPNDRFSAERPEGSISTLTIQRTEQRDSAMYRCASSLGEGTTWQFFGPGTRLTVL.